Sequencing of this TCR beta chain was carried out in a study of shared clonotypes between healthy human individuals. Study-wide background: Donors had three CD4 naive, three CD4 memory, two CD8 naive and one CD8 memory plate apiece.

The study separated CD4+ cells into CD45RA+ naive and CD45RA-negative memory subsets. This table comes from immunoSEQ multiplex PCR, and its TCRdb copy is limited to in-frame clones, with some not included. The table records 1.5 million to 1.9 million clones, under 99% of them present only once. Whole-study results and caveats: Memory subsets generally showed lower estimated richness than naive subsets. Rarefaction analysis demonstrated incomplete sorted-subset sequencing notwithstanding large depth.

The CDR3 is made up of 16 amino acids. On this clone itself: Its antigen is unidentified.

The sequenced sample was naive CD4+ T cells sorted from blood. Subset: CD45RA+ positively selected. The clonotype originates from a young man in good health. The chain couples TRBV12-2 to TRBJ2-1; the D segment call TRBD2 is taken from the table without a DNA check. TRBV12-2 is labeled a pseudogene. The CDR3 sequence is CASRLVPGRAYNEQFF. CDR3 DNA sequence: TGTGCAAGTCGCTTAGTGCCCGGGAGGGCCTACAATGAGCAGTTCTTC.